These 22 T cell receptor beta chains originate from one sample sequenced in a study of blood T cell repertoires in COVID-19. Sequencing used immunoSEQ multiplex PCR; TCRdb keeps in-frame clones, though not all of them. The table includes approximately 250,000 clones, around 89% detected once. Sequenced input: PBMCs or T cells enriched from blood (not recorded which). These receptors originate from a woman aged 25-40 years with acute COVID-19.

This CDR3 reads CASGASSDYGYTF. The CDR3, as DNA: TGCGCCAGCGGGGCCAGCTCGGACTATGGCTACACCTTC. This chain links TRBV10-2 with TRBJ1-2; tentative D call: TRBD1 (5 bases). The CDR3 is made up of 13 amino acids. V gave up 8 bases and J gave up 3 bases, with 13 bases separating them. Germline CDR1 reads WSHSY; CDR2 reads SAAADI.

V gene TRBV19 combines with J gene TRBJ1-4; perhaps TRBD1 as D (5 bases). The length of the CDR3 is 15 residues. Trimming removed 4 bases at V and 4 bases at J, with 13 bases between. The V gene's germline CDR1 is LNHDA and CDR2 SQIVND (reference sequence). The DNA of the CDR3 is TGTGCCAGTAGTAACAGCCGGGGGAGTAATGAAAAACTGTTTTTT. It specifies CASSNSRGSNEKLFF.

This CDR3 reads CASSGDRRTEAFF. DNA for the CDR3: TGCGCCAGCAGCGGGGACAGGAGGACTGAAGCTTTCTTT. The chain recombines TRBV5-1 with TRBJ1-1; the match to TRBD1 covers 8 bases. The trim removed 4 bases at V and 5 bases at J, leaving 4 bases unmatched. Per germline, CDR1 SGHRS and CDR2 YFSETQ. The CDR3 is 13 amino acids.

This chain connects TRBV20-1 to TRBJ2-1, with D maybe TRBD2 (5 bases). The CDR3 loop spans 13 amino acids. The germline V and J ends were trimmed by 3 bases and 6 bases, with 12 bases remaining between them. Germline CDR1 and CDR2: DFQATT and SNEGSKA (reference sequence). The CDR3 reads CSASSWTFNEQFF. CDR3 DNA sequence: TGCAGTGCTAGTAGTTGGACTTTCAATGAGCAGTTCTTC.

This rearrangement joins TRBV24-1 to TRBJ2-1; 12 bases are a match to TRBD2. This CDR3 has 17 amino acids. Germline V lookup: CDR1 KGHDR, CDR2 SFDVKD. Unmatched junction bases numbered 7, after V lost 0 bases and J lost 8 bases. CDR3 sequence reads: CATSDLETSGRPHEQFF. CDR3 sequence (DNA): TGTGCCACCAGTGATTTGGAGACTAGCGGGAGACCCCATGAGCAGTTCTTC.

This chain joins TRBV4-1 and TRBJ2-1; 14 bases line up with TRBD2. The CDR3 spans 19 residues. V dropped 0 bases and J dropped 5; count of bases not matched to a gene: 9. The germline CDR1 and CDR2 sequences are MGHRA and YSYEKL. CDR3 residues: CASSQDRRLAGGTNNEQFF. Here the CDR3 DNA reads TGCGCCAGCAGCCAAGACAGAAGACTAGCGGGAGGGACCAACAATGAGCAGTTCTTC.

The chain uses TRBV6-1 and TRBJ1-3, with 9 bases matching TRBD1. The CDR3 extends over 16 amino acids. Per the germline V gene, CDR1 is MNHNS and CDR2 is SASEGT. V shed 0 bases and J 3 bases; nucleotides not matched to a gene: 3. The CDR3, as DNA: TGTGCCAGCAGTGAAGCGGAGGGACAGGGTGGAAACACCATATATTTT. Protein: CASSEAEGQGGNTIYF.

Only one count was recorded for this clone. The V and J genes are TRBV30 and TRBJ2-7; 8 nucleotides align to TRBD2. CDR3 length: 15 amino acids. With V trimmed by 3 bases and J by 2 bases, 9 bases remained unmatched. Germline loops: CDR1 GTSNPN, CDR2 SVGIG (reference sequence). DNA for the CDR3: TGTGCCTGGAGGGCGGGCGGGGGGATTCCCTACGAGCAGTACTTC. Its translation is CAWRAGGGIPYEQYF.

This chain connects TRBV29-1 to TRBJ2-7, with 8 bases that match TRBD1. The germline V gene encodes CDR1 SQVTM and CDR2 ANQGSEA. V gave up 7 bases and J gave up 3 bases; unmatched junction bases: 8. CDR3 length: 13 amino acids. The CDR3, as DNA: TGCAGCGGGGCGACAGGGGACGGCTACGAGCAGTACTTC. As protein: CSGATGDGYEQYF.

The rearrangement links TRBV19 to TRBJ1-5; D perhaps matches TRBD1 (5 bases). Between the trimmed V and J ends, which lost 4 bases and 4 bases, there was a span of 14 bases. In germline, CDR1 is LNHDA, CDR2 SQIVND (reference sequence). The CDR3 runs 15 residues. This chain's CDR3 is CASSTYQGGNQPQHF. DNA of the CDR3: TGTGCCAGTAGTACCTATCAGGGAGGGAATCAGCCCCAGCATTTT.

This chain links TRBV6-5 with TRBJ1-1; the D is unclear. The CDR3 runs to 13 residues. V lost 2 bases, J lost 4 bases, and 8 bases lay in between. In germline, CDR1 is MNHEY, CDR2 SVGAGI. The CDR3, as DNA: TGTGCCAGCAGTTACGGAGACGGCACTGAAGCTTTCTTT. Translation gives CASSYGDGTEAFF.

The chain combines TRBV4-3 with TRBJ2-1; 7 nucleotides match TRBD2. Germline V lookup: CDR1 LGHNA, CDR2 YSLEER. J was trimmed by 0 bases and V by 3 bases; bases with no gene match: 8. This CDR3 spans 17 amino acids. CDR3 nucleotides: TGCGCCAGCAGCCATGGGGGGGAAGCGTACTCCTACAATGAGCAGTTCTTC. Protein: CASSHGGEAYSYNEQFF.

The V call is TRBV5-1, the J call TRBJ2-7, with 11 bases identical to TRBD1. V shed 4 bases, J shed 2 bases, and the junction held 8 bases outside the gene matches. The V gene's germline CDR1 is SGHRS and CDR2 YFSETQ. The CDR3 extends over 16 amino acids. Here the CDR3 DNA reads TGCGCCAGCAGCGGGTACCGGACAGGGGGCACCTACGAGCAGTACTTC. Its translation is CASSGYRTGGTYEQYF.

Points on this clone: The germline gene is not matched at one end of the junction; a read error may be the cause. The DNA for the CDR3 is TGTGCCAGCAGTGACTCAGGACTAGTCGGTGAGCAGTTCTTC. Encoded protein: CASSDSGLVGEQFF. The V and J genes are TRBV6-5 and TRBJ2-1; 7 bases agree with TRBD2. CDR1 MNHEY and CDR2 SVGAGI come from the germline V gene. The CDR3 is made up of 14 amino acids.

The J gene is TRBJ1-5, the V gene TRBV19; D is undetermined. CDR1 is LNHDA, CDR2 SQIVND, per germline (reference sequence). V was clipped by 6 bases and J by 7 bases, with 16 bases between them. This CDR3 comprises 14 residues. The CDR3 region is CASSPVGVGQPQHF. The CDR3 nucleotides are TGTGCCAGTAGCCCCGTGGGAGTCGGGCAGCCCCAGCATTTT.

The chain employs TRBV7-2 and TRBJ1-3; tentative D call: TRBD1 (6 bases). The CDR3 runs to 16 residues. With 4 bases removed from V and 0 bases from J, the gap between germline ends came to 13 bases. CDR1 and CDR2 from the germline V gene are SGHTA and FQGNSA. Here the CDR3 reads CASSSSTGFSGNTIYF. The CDR3 DNA is TGTGCCAGCAGCTCTTCGACAGGCTTCTCTGGAAACACCATATATTTT.

This chain joins TRBV18 and TRBJ1-1, with D possibly matching TRBD1 (5 bases). Per the germline V gene, CDR1 is KGHSH and CDR2 is LQKENI. Trimming removed 3 bases from V and 2 bases from J, with 10 bases in between. The CDR3 consists of 14 residues. CDR3 DNA: TGTGCCAGCTCACCGGGGGAGGAAAACACTGAAGCTTTCTTT. It is translated as CASSPGEENTEAFF. Variable domain in full (rest from reference TRBV18 and TRBJ1-1): NAGVMQNPRHLVRRRGQEARLRCSPMKGHSHVYWYRQLPEEGLKFMVYLQKENIIDESGMPKERFSAEFPKEGPSILRIQQVVRGDSAAYFCASSPGEENTEAFFGQGTRLTVV.

J is TRBJ1-1 and V is TRBV12-3 or TRBV12-4, with unresolved D. Trimming removed 2 bases from V and 6 bases from J, with 10 bases in between. This CDR3 has 13 amino acids. CDR3 protein: CASSLNRAPEAFF. For the CDR3, the DNA is TGTGCCAGCAGTTTAAACAGAGCCCCTGAAGCTTTCTTT.

The rearrangement links TRBV30 to TRBJ1-5; 8 bases align to TRBD1. V lost 0 bases, J lost 7 bases, and 5 bases stayed unmatched. This CDR3 comprises 14 residues. The germline V gene encodes CDR1 GTSNPN and CDR2 SVGIG (reference sequence). The CDR3 loop reads CAWSVQGGWQPQHF. For the CDR3, the DNA is TGTGCCTGGAGTGTACAGGGGGGCTGGCAGCCCCAGCATTTT.

The rearrangement uses TRBV6-5 and TRBJ1-6; 8 positions agree with TRBD1. V was pared by 0 bases and J by 7 bases, with 2 bases of the junction left unmatched. Germline CDR1 is MNHEY and CDR2 is SVGAGI. This CDR3 has 15 amino acids. The CDR3 DNA reads as TGTGCCAGCAGTTACTCGGACAGGGAAAATTCACCCCTCCACTTT. It yields the protein CASSYSDRENSPLHF.

Only one count was recorded for this clone. The chain has TRBV5-1 and TRBJ2-2; D may be TRBD2 (6 bases). V lost 4 bases and J 3 bases, leaving 16 bases between the germline ends. Germline V lookup: CDR1 SGHRS, CDR2 YFSETQ. The CDR3 has 16 residues. This CDR3 is CASSLTVVADTGELFF. As DNA, the CDR3 is TGCGCCAGCAGCCTGACGGTCGTAGCGGACACCGGGGAGCTGTTTTTT.

The chain recombines TRBV19 with TRBJ2-7; D perhaps matches TRBD1 (6 bases). V lost 4 bases, J lost 2 bases, and 12 bases lay in between. Germline CDR1 LNHDA, CDR2 SQIVND (reference sequence). This CDR3 comprises 14 residues. The DNA of the CDR3 is TGTGCCAGTAGTAGCAGGACAGACACCTACGAGCAGTACTTC. It is translated as CASSSRTDTYEQYF.